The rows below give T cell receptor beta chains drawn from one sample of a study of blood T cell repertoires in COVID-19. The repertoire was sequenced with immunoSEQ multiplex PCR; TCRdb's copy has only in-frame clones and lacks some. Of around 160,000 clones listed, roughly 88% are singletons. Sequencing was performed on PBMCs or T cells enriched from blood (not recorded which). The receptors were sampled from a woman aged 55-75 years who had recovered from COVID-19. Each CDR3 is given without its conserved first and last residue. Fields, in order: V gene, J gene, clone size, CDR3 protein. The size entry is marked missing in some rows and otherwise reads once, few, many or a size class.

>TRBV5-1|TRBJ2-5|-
ASSLQGPDLETQY
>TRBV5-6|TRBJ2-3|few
ASSLYPGGTDTQY
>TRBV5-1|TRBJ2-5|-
ASSLPGQGGEETQY
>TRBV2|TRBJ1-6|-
ASNDPQANSPLH
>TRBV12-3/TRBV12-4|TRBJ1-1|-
ASSRTETEAF
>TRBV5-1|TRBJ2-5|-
ASSLFSGGETQY
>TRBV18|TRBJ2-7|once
ASSPRPGGQSSYEQY
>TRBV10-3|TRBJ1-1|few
AISEDPGLAF
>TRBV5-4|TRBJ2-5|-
ASSFPSGGSEETQY
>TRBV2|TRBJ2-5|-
ASSDSRTGGETQY
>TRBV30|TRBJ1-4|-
AWSVRGAPNEKLF
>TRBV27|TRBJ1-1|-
ASRTRTGSTEAF
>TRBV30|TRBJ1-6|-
AWSLLLNSPLH
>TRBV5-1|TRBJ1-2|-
ASSLEVQGQGYT
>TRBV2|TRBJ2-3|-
ASTPGVGTDTQY
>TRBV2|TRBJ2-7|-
ASSEMRGSVGQY
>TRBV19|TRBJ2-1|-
ASSRLAGQNEQF
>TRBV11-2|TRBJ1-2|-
ASSLRGRRLFFDGYT
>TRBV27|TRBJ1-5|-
ASRGTGRQPQH
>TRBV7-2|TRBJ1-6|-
ASSSRGSYNSPLH
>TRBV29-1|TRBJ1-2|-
SVAELYGYT
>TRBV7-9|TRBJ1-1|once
ASSSITGEAF
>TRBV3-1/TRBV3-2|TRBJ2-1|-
ASSQEGALGGRGRSEQF
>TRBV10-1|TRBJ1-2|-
ASSDGSGYT
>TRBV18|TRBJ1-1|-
ASSPQGGGDTEAF
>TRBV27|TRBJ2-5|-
ASSFVGGGTQY
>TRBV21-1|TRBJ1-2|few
ASSKTQFPDLGT
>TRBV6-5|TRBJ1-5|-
ASSRDRQTNQPQH
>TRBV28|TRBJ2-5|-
ASREGLAGIKETQY
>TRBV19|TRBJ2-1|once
ASSVSGTLSYNEQF
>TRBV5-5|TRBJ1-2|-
ASSSWTGGGYGYT
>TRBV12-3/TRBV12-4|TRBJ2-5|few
ASSWGDQETQY
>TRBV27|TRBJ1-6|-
ASSPGGGRSPLH
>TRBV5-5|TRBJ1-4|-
ASSLATGNEKLF
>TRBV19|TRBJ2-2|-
ASSPGGPNTGELF
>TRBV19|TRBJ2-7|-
ASSIGVREPYEQY